The 9 T cell receptor beta chains given below trace back to one sample, sequenced in a study of CD8 T cells in ankylosing spondylitis. TCRdb recomputed calls from the 5' RACE reads with MiXCR, one row per CDR3 protein. This repertoire shows tens of thousands of distinct CDR3 sequences, about 6% found once; its top ten account for 12%. The sample taken for sequencing was blood, either unsorted or a sorted T cell fraction (not recorded which). The receptors originated from a male donor with ankylosing spondylitis or in good health (not recorded which).

V is TRBV5-1 and J is TRBJ2-1, with a possible D match to TRBD2 (6 bases). This CDR3 contains 15 residues. V was cut by 1 base and J by 1 base, with 9 bases left in between. Germline V gene lookup returns CDR1 SGHRS and CDR2 YFSETQ. The CDR3 nucleotides read TGCGCCAGCAGCTTGACGGGGGAGTCCTACAATGAGCAGTTCTTC. Residues: CASSLTGESYNEQFF.

This clonotype has a count of ten or more. The chain combines TRBV5-1 with TRBJ2-1, with D possibly matching TRBD1 (5 bases). The V end lost 1 base, the J end lost 2 bases, and 16 bases lay between the germline ends. The germline V gene encodes CDR1 SGHRS and CDR2 YFSETQ. The CDR3 has 17 residues. CDR3: CASSLTGWGSTYNEQFF. The DNA for the CDR3 is TGCGCCAGCAGCTTGACCGGCTGGGGCTCGACCTACAATGAGCAGTTCTTC.

This clonotype has a handful of counts. CDR3 nucleotides: TGTGCCACCAGTGCGGCGGGAGGTTCCAATGAGCAGTTCTTC. Translated: CATSAAGGSNEQFF. The chain is built from TRBV24-1 and TRBJ2-1; 8 bases fit TRBD2. Germline V CDR1 and CDR2: KGHDR, SFDVKD. The V and J ends lost 5 bases and 6 bases, in that order; junction bases with no gene match: 5. The CDR3 length is 14 residues.

This clonotype was observed many times. The chain links TRBV19 to TRBJ2-1, with 9 bases lining up with TRBD1. This CDR3 is built from 15 residues. V shed 4 bases, J shed 6 bases, and the junction held 7 bases outside the gene matches. The germline CDR1 and CDR2 sequences are LNHDA and SQIVND (reference sequence). As DNA, the CDR3 is TGTGCCAGTAGTAAGCGACAGGGGGTTCGCAATGAGCAGTTCTTC. Translated: CASSKRQGVRNEQFF.

In its sample, this clonotype was seen many times. The V gene is TRBV10-1, the J gene TRBJ2-1, with D unclear. The CDR3 runs to 13 residues. V was shortened by 2 bases and J by 4 bases, with 6 bases between the two germline ends. The germline V gene encodes CDR1 WNHNN and CDR2 SYGVQD (reference sequence). DNA for the CDR3: TGCGCCAGCAGTGAGGGAGTTTACAATGAGCAGTTCTTC. Amino acid sequence: CASSEGVYNEQFF.

In its sample, this clonotype was seen many times. This chain's CDR3 is CASTAEMGGLETQYF. The CDR3 bases are TGTGCCAGCACCGCGGAAATGGGAGGGTTAGAGACCCAGTACTTC. The chain couples TRBV12-3 or TRBV12-4 to TRBJ2-5, with 7 bases that match TRBD2. The CDR3 is 15 residues long. The V gene end was trimmed by 7 bases and the J gene end by 4 bases; junction bases not matched to a gene: 12.

This clonotype has a count of ten or more. This chain links TRBV24-1 with TRBJ2-5, with D possibly being TRBD2 (7 bases). CDR3 length equals 14 residues. Trimming removed 5 bases at V and 5 bases at J, with 14 bases between. CDR1 is KGHDR, CDR2 SFDVKD, per germline. In DNA, the CDR3 is TGTGCCACCAGTGTGAGGGGGGGCGGGGAGACCCAGTACTTC. It translates to CATSVRGGGETQYF.

This clonotype was recorded many times. The chain couples TRBV7-2 to TRBJ2-7; the D is unclear. V gave up 6 bases and J gave up 3 bases, with 12 bases separating them. CDR3 length equals 13 residues. Germline CDR1 is SGHTA and CDR2 is FQGNSA. Here the CDR3 DNA reads TGTGCCAGCAGTCAACGGGCCCACTACGAGCAGTACTTC. Protein sequence: CASSQRAHYEQYF.

Many counts were recorded for this clonotype. The chain joins TRBV29-1 to TRBJ2-2; no clear D. V gave up 5 bases and J gave up 3 bases, with 7 bases separating them. Per germline, CDR1 SQVTM and CDR2 ANQGSEA. The CDR3 has 12 residues. The CDR3 spells CSVTRDTGELFF. In DNA, the CDR3 is TGCAGCGTTACGCGTGACACCGGGGAGCTGTTTTTT.